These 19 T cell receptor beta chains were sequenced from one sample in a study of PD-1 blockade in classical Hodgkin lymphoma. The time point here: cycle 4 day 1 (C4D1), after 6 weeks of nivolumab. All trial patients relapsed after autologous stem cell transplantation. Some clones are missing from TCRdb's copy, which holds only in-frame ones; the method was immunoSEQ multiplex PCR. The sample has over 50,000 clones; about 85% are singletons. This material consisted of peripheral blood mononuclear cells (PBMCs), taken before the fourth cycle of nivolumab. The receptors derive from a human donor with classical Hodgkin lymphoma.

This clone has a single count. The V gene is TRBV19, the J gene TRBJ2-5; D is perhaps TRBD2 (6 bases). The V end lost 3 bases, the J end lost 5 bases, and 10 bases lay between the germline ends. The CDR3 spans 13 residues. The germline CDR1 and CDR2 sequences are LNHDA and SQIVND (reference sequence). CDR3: CASSITGVETQYF. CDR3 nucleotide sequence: TGTGCCAGTAGTATTACGGGGGTGGAGACCCAGTACTTC.

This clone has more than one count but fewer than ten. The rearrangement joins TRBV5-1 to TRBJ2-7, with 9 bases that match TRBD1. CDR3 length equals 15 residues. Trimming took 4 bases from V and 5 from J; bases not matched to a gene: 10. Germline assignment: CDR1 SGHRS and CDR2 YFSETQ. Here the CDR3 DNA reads TGCGCCAGCAGCGCCACAGGGGGCCTTTATCACGAGCAGTACTTC. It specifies CASSATGGLYHEQYF.

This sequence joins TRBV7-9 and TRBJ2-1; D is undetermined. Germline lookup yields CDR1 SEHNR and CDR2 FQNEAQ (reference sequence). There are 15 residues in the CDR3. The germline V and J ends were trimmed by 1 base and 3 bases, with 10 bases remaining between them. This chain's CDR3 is CASSLDLSFYNEQFF. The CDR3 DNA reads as TGTGCCAGCAGCTTAGATCTCAGCTTCTACAATGAGCAGTTCTTC.

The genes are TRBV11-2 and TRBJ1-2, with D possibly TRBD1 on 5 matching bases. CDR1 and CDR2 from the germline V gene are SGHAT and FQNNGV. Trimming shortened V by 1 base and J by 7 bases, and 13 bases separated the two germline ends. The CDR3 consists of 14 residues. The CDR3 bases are TGTGCCAGCAGCTTAGGAGGGGCGGCAAGTGGCTACACCTTC. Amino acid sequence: CASSLGGAASGYTF.

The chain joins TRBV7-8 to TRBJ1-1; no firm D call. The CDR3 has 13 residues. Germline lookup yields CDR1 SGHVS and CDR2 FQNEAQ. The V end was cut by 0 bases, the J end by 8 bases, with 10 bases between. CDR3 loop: CASSLAARSEAFF. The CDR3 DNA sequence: TGTGCCAGCAGCTTAGCAGCCAGATCCGAAGCTTTCTTT.

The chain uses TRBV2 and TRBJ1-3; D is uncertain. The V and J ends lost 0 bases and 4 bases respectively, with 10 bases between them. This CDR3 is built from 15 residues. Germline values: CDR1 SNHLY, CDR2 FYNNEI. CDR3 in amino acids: CASSEANGRGNTIYF. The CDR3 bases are TGTGCCAGCAGTGAAGCGAACGGACGGGGAAACACCATATATTTT.

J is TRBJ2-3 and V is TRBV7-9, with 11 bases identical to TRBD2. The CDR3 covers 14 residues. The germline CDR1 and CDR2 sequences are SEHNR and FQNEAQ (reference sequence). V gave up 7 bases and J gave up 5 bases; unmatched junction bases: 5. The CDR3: CASNRLAGLDTQYF. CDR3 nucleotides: TGTGCCAGCAACCGACTAGCGGGGTTAGATACGCAGTATTTT.

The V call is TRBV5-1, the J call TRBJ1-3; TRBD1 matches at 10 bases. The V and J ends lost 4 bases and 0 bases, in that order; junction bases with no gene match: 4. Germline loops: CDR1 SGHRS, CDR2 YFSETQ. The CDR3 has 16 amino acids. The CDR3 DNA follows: TGCGCCAGCAGCACCGGACAGGGGGACTCTGGAAACACCATATATTTT. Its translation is CASSTGQGDSGNTIYF.

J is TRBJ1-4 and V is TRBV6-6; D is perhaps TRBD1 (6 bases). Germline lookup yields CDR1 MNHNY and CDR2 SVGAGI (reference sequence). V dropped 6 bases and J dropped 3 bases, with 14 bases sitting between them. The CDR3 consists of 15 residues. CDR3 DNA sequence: TGTGCCAGCAGCCCTAACAGGGCCGCTAATGAAAAACTGTTTTTT. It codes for CASSPNRAANEKLFF.

The CDR3 reads CASSQDGTSGGTRYNEQFF. The CDR3 region has the DNA TGCGCCAGCAGCCAAGATGGTACTAGCGGGGGGACCCGCTACAATGAGCAGTTCTTC. V is TRBV4-1 and J is TRBJ2-1; 12 bases map to TRBD2. V dropped 0 bases and J dropped 3; count of bases not matched to a gene: 9. Germline loops: CDR1 MGHRA, CDR2 YSYEKL. CDR3 length equals 19 residues.

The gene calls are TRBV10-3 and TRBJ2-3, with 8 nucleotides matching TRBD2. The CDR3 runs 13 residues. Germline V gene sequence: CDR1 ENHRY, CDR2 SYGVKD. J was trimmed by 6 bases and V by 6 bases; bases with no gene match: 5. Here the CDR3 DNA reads TGTGCCATCAGCGGGGGGGCCTCGGATACGCAGTATTTT. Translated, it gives CAISGGASDTQYF.

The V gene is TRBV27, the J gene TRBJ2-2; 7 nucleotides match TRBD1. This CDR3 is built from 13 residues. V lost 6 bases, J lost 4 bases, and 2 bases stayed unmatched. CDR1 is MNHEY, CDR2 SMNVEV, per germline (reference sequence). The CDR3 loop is CASRYRGTGELFF. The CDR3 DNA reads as TGTGCCAGCAGGTACAGGGGCACCGGGGAGCTGTTTTTT.

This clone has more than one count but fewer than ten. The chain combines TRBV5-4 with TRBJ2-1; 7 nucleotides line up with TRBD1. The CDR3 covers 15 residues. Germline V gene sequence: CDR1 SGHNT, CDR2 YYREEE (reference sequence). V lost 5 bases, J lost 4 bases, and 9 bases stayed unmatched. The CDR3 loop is CASSEGTALYNEQFF. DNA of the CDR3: TGTGCCAGCAGTGAGGGGACAGCCCTTTACAATGAGCAGTTCTTC.

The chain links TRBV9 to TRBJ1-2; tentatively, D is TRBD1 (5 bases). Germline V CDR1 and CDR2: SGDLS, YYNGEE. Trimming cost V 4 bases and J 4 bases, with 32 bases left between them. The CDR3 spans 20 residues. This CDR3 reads CASSSVSPGVVSGKIYGYTF. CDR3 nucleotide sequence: TGTGCCAGCAGCTCTGTATCTCCCGGGGTGGTTTCAGGGAAAATCTATGGCTACACCTTC.

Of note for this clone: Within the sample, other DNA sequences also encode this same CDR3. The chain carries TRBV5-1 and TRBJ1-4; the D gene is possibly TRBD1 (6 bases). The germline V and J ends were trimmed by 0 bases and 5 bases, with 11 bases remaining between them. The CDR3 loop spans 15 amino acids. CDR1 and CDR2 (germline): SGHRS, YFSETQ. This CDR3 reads CASSLGPGVNEKLFF. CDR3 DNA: TGCGCCAGCAGCTTGGGGCCAGGGGTAAATGAAAAACTGTTTTTT.

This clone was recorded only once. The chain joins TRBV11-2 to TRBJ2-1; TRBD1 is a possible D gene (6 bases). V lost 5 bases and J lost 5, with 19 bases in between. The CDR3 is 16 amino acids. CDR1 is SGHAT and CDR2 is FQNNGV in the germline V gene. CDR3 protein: CASSLGARQGNNEQFF. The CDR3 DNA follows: TGTGCCAGCAGCCTAGGCGCCCGCCAGGGGAACAATGAGCAGTTCTTC.

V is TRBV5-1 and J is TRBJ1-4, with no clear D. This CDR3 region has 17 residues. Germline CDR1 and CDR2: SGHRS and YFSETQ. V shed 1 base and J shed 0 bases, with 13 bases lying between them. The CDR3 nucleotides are TGCGCCAGCAGCTTGACCGGGTTGGGGTCAACTAATGAAAAACTGTTTTTT. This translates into CASSLTGLGSTNEKLFF.

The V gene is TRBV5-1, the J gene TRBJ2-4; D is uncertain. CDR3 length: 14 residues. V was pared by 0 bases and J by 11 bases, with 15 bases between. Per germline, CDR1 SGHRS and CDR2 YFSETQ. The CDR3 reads CASSLDSLNNVQYF. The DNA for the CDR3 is TGCGCCAGCAGCTTGGACAGTTTAAACAACGTTCAGTACTTC. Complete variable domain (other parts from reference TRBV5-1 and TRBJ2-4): KAGVTQTPRYLIKTRGQQVTLSCSPISGHRSVSWYQQTPGQGLQFLFEYFSETQRNKGNFPGRFSGRQFSNSRSEMNVSTLELGDSALYLCASSLDSLNNVQYFGAGTRLSVL.

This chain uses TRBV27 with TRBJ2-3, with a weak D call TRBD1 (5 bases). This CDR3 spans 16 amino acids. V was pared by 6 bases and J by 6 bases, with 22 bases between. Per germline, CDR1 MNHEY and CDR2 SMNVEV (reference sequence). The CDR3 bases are TGTGCCAGCAGCCCCCACATGCCACAAAAGGGGGATACGCAGTATTTT. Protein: CASSPHMPQKGDTQYF.